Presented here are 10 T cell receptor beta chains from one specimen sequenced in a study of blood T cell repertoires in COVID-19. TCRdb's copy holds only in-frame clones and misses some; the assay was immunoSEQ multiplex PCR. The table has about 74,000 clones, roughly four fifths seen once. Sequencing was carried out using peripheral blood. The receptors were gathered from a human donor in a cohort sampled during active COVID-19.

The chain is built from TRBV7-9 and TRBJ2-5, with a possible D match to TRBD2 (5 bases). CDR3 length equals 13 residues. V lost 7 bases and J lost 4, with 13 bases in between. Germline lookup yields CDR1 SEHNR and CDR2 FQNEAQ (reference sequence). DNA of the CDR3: TGTGCCAGCAACCCCCGGGGAAGAGAGACCCAGTACTTC. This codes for CASNPRGRETQYF.

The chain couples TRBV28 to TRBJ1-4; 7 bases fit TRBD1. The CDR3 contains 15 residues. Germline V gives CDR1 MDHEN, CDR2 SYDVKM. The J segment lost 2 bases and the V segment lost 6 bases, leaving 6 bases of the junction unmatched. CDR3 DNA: TGTGCCAGCAGCCTTTTACAGGGGACTAATGAAAAACTGTTTTTT. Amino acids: CASSLLQGTNEKLFF. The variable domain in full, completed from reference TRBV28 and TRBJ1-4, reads DVKVTQSSRYLVKRTGEKVFLECVQDMDHENMFWYRQDPGLGLRLIYFSYDVKMKEKGDIPEGYSVSREKKERFSLILESASTNQTSMYLCASSLLQGTNEKLFFGSGTQLSVL.

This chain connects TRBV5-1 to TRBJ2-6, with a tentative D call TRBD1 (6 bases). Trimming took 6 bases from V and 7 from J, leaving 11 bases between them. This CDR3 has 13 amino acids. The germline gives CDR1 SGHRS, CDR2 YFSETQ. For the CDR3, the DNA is TGCGCCAGCACCCAGACAGGAGCCAACGTCCTGACTTTC. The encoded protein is CASTQTGANVLTF. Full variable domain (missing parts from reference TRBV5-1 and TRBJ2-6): KAGVTQTPRYLIKTRGQQVTLSCSPISGHRSVSWYQQTPGQGLQFLFEYFSETQRNKGNFPGRFSGRQFSNSRSEMNVSTLELGDSALYLCASTQTGANVLTFGAGSRLTVL.

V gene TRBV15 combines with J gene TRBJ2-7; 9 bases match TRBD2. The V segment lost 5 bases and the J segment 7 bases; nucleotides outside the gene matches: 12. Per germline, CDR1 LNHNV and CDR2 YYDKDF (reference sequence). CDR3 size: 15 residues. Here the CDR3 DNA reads TGTGCCACCAGCTGGGGGGCGGGGGGGCTGGAAGAGCAGTACTTC. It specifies CATSWGAGGLEEQYF.

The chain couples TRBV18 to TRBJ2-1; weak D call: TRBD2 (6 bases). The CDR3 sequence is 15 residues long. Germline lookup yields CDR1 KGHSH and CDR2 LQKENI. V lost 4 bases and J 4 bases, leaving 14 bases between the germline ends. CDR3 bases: TGTGCCAGCTCACTCCGGGACTTAACATACAATGAGCAGTTCTTC. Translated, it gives CASSLRDLTYNEQFF. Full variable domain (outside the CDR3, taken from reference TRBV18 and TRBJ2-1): NAGVMQNPRHLVRRRGQEARLRCSPMKGHSHVYWYRQLPEEGLKFMVYLQKENIIDESGMPKERFSAEFPKEGPSILRIQQVVRGDSAAYFCASSLRDLTYNEQFFGPGTRLTVL.

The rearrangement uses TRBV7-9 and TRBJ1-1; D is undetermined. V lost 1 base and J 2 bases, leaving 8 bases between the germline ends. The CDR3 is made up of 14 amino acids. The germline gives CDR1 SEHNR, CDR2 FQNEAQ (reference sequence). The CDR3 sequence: CASSLGAGNTEAFF. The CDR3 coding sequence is TGTGCCAGCAGCTTAGGGGCAGGCAACACTGAAGCTTTCTTT.

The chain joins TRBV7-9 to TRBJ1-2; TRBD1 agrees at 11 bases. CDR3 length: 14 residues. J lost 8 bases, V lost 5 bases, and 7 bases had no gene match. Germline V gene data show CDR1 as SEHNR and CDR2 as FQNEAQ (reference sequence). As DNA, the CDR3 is TGTGCCAGCAGCCTAGGACAGGGGGCTTGGGGCTACACCTTC. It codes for CASSLGQGAWGYTF. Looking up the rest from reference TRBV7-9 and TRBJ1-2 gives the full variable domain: DTGVSQNPRHKITKRGQNVTFRCDPISEHNRLYWYRQTLGQGPEFLTYFQNEAQLEKSRLLSDRFSAERPKGSFSTLEIQRTEQGDSAMYLCASSLGQGAWGYTFGSGTRLTVV.

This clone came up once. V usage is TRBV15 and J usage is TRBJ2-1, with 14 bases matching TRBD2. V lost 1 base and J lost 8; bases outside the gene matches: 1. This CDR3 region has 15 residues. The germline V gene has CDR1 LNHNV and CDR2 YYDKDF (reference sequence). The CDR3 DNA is TGTGCCACCAGCAGAGGACTAGCGGGGGGGCATGAGCAGTTCTTC. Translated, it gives CATSRGLAGGHEQFF.

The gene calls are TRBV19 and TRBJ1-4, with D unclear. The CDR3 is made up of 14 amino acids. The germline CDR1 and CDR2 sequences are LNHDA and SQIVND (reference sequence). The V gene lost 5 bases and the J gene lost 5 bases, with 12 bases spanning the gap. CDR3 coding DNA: TGTGCCAGTAGTCCGCCGGGAATCAATGAAAAACTGTTTTTT. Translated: CASSPPGINEKLFF.

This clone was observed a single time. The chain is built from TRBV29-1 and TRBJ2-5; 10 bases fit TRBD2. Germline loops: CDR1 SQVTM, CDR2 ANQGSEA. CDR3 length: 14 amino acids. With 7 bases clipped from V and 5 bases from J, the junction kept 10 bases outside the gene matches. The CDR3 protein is CSGQKAGGRETQYF. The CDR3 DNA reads TGCAGCGGTCAAAAAGCGGGGGGGCGGGAGACCCAGTACTTC.